This is a list of T cell receptor beta chains from one sample in a study of shared clonotypes between healthy human individuals. Method: immunoSEQ multiplex PCR; TCRdb's copy keeps in-frame clones and lacks some. This table has approximately 980,000 clones, roughly 72% appearing once. What was sequenced was memory CD4+ T cells sorted from blood. Receptor source: a man aged 18 to 29 in good health. The CDR3 runs from the conserved cysteine through the conserved F or W. The order of the fields is V gene, CDR3 protein.

>TRBV6-5
CASSPRTGGRSYTF
>TRBV16
CASSNRGGTTDTQYF
>TRBV21-1
CASLIGLPGETQYF
>TRBV11-2
CASSFQGENEKLFF
>TRBV11-2
CASSLGPTPYGYTF
>TRBV5-1
CASSTGTGNYEQYF
>TRBV19
CASSMDSFYGYTF
>TRBV14
CASSQDRTVVSAQYF
>TRBV7-2
CASSQVGREGSYNEQFF
>TRBV7-9
CATGTWRERDNEQFF
>TRBV6-6
CASSYTSYEQYF
>TRBV7-2
CASSRTGGISNQPQHF
>TRBV27
CASSYYGGSSGANVLTF
>TRBV19
CASSIGLGTGSPNTGELFF
>TRBV19
CASSTTDRGSNSPLHF
>TRBV5-6
CASSSDRGDTQYF
>TRBV10-3
CAISRLAGVETQYF
>TRBV6-1
CASTPGETNEKLFF
>TRBV6-4
CASRPLAGGPGTDTQYF
>TRBV6-1
CASSEVEAGLRGAFF
>TRBV5-6
CASSSALRANTGELFF
>TRBV6-5
CASSQGQGVTDTQYF
>TRBV10-2
CASSLRLESNEQFF
>TRBV7-9
CASSSRTSGNIQYF
>TRBV5-1
CASSLAALNTEAFF
>TRBV19
CASSPGTANTQYF
>TRBV9
CASSVADTGPQHF
>TRBV19
CASSISDQETQYF
>TRBV4-3
CASSQDSGLLGYTF
>TRBV4-3
CASSQDRWMRATDTQYF
>TRBV18
CASSPGTGAWVTEAFF
>TRBV12-2
CASRLGFRLAKNIQYF
>TRBV5-6
CASSLKLAGATGELFF
>TRBV19
CASSTAVASTDTQYF
>TRBV2
CASTPTTDYNSPLHF
>TRBV5-1
CASSFLGRELFF
>TRBV5-4
CASSLGGGLTDTQYF
>TRBV5-6
CASSTGQGGYNEQFF
>TRBV7-9
CASTTSKTSGRTDTQYF
>TRBV9
CASSGQGTEAFF
>TRBV11-2
CASSFSLASSYNEQFF
>TRBV6-1
CASSEQQGGEKLFF